This T cell receptor beta chain was observed in a study of shared clonotypes between healthy human individuals. The split of CD4+ cells yielded CD45RA+ naive and CD45RA-negative memory subsets. The CDR3 spans 16 residues. V lost 2 bases, J lost 1 base, and 12 bases lay in between. Germline assignment: CDR1 MGHDK and CDR2 SYGVNS. Using immunoSEQ multiplex PCR, the repertoire was profiled, and TCRdb retains in-frame clones only, with some absent. Of 2 million to 2.5 million clones detected, approximately 93% appear once; the ten largest clones hold 0.39%. The source material was naive CD4+ T cells from PBMCs. This sample's subset: CD45RA+ positively selected. The chain joins TRBV25-1 to TRBJ2-1; D gene uncertain. The sequence derives from a man aged 18 to 35 in good health. Some clones in this sample may be carry-over from other donors' samples. CDR3 DNA: TGTGCCAGCAGTGAACCATTCTCGCTTTCCTACAATGAGCAGTTCTTC. Translated: CASSEPFSLSYNEQFF.